The rows below give T cell receptor beta chains drawn from one sample of a study of CD8 T cells in ankylosing spondylitis. One entry per CDR3 protein, called by TCRdb with MiXCR from the 5' RACE reads. The sample records about 340,000 distinct CDR3 sequences, 20% to 25% being singletons. Source material: blood, either unsorted or a sorted T cell fraction (not recorded which). The receptors originated from a male donor with ankylosing spondylitis or in good health (not recorded which). The conserved cysteine and the conserved F or W are not part of the CDR3 here.

V	J	CDR3
TRBV2	TRBJ2-7	ASSGSSGGRV
TRBV14	TRBJ2-7	ASSIRSYEQY
TRBV5-5	TRBJ2-7	ASRQTGDYEQY
TRBV10-1	TRBJ2-2	ASSESGGELF
TRBV24-1	TRBJ2-5	ATSDFPGETQY
TRBV20-1	TRBJ2-3	SARVERNTDTQY
TRBV11-2	TRBJ2-6	ASQAGRSFYGANVLT
TRBV5-1	TRBJ2-1	ASRLAGGSSNEQF
TRBV5-6	TRBJ2-5	ASSLVGGAETQY
TRBV9	TRBJ1-6	ASSVAVGSALH
TRBV12-3/TRBV12-4	TRBJ2-3	ASSLNGPDTQY
TRBV20-1	TRBJ1-6	SAREGDSGSSPLH
TRBV12-3/TRBV12-4	TRBJ2-5	ASSTGLQETQY
TRBV29-1	TRBJ1-2	SVYSANYGYT
TRBV4-1	TRBJ2-1	ASSQGQGNNEQF
TRBV6-5	TRBJ2-7	ASRDRGQGEQY
TRBV11-2	TRBJ2-2	ASSSGQGRTGELF
TRBV27	TRBJ1-5	ASSLFGAGNQPQH
TRBV20-1	TRBJ1-1	SASTPPEAF
TRBV7-9	TRBJ2-5	ASSKTGEETQY
TRBV12-3/TRBV12-4	TRBJ2-2	ASSFGGYTGELF
TRBV20-1	TRBJ2-5	SATAGQGIQETQY
TRBV19	TRBJ2-1	ASSIGQKYYNEQF
TRBV7-6	TRBJ2-7	ASSFGQDDYEQY
TRBV29-1	TRBJ2-5	SVVSGYQETQY
TRBV5-1	TRBJ2-5	ASSLVGAGIEETQY
TRBV12-3/TRBV12-4	TRBJ2-1	ASSGRDRVNEQF
TRBV7-9	TRBJ2-5	ASSPQGGLETQY
TRBV27	TRBJ1-2	ASSPRQGRGRNYGYT
TRBV6-1	TRBJ2-3	ASSPTPGQGLNTDTQY
TRBV30	TRBJ2-5	AWSPFIPVAELQETQY
TRBV20-1	TRBJ2-7	SARGLAGERSYEQY
TRBV5-1	TRBJ2-7	ASSFPGLGYEQY
TRBV7-9	TRBJ2-1	ASSLATAPSYNEQF
TRBV7-3	TRBJ2-2	ASRPQGGGELF
TRBV28	TRBJ1-6	ASSTRQGNSPLH
TRBV14	TRBJ2-5	ASSQQPGPLWETQY
TRBV7-9	TRBJ2-7	ASSLEATGTGDYEQY
TRBV27	TRBJ1-2	ASTITGGANYGYT
TRBV10-1	TRBJ2-1	ASSEGYGTVDNEQF
TRBV12-3/TRBV12-4	TRBJ2-7	ASSLGTVAYEQY
TRBV21-1	TRBJ2-1	ASSNVNEQF
TRBV10-3	TRBJ2-1	AISHQGTYNEQF
TRBV2	TRBJ2-7	ASRVSRDSDHPSYEQY
TRBV4-1	TRBJ2-4	ASSFQNIQY
TRBV10-3	TRBJ2-1	AIMSVGNEQF
TRBV5-1	TRBJ2-3	ASSSGTGGEEDTQY
TRBV11-1	TRBJ2-4	ASSLSPGQGIAKNIQY
TRBV11-2	TRBJ2-5	ASNPPERGHQETQY
TRBV10-2	TRBJ2-7	ASRSGGWYEQY
TRBV7-2	TRBJ2-1	ASSLFRVSYNEQF
TRBV7-9	TRBJ1-1	ASSVFGPRGDTEAF